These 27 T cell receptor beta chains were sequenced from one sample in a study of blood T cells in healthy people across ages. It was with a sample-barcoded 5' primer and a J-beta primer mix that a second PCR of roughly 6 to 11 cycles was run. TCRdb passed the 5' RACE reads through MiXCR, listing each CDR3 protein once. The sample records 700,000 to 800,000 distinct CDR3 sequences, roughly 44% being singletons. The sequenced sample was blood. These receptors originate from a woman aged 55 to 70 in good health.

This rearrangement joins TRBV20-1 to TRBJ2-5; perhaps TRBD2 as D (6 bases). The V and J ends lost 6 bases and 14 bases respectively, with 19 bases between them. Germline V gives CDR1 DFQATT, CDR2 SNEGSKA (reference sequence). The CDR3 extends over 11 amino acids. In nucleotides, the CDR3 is TGCAGTGCGGAGGGTTCCTACGAGCACTACTTC. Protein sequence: CSAEGSYEHYF.

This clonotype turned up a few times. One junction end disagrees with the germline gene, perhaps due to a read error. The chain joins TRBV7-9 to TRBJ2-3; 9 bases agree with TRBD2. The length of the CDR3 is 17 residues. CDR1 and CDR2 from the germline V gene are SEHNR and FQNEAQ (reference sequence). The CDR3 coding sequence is TGTGCCAGCAGCTTAGCGACAGGGACTAGCATCACACATACGCAGTATTTT. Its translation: CASSLATGTSITHTQYF.

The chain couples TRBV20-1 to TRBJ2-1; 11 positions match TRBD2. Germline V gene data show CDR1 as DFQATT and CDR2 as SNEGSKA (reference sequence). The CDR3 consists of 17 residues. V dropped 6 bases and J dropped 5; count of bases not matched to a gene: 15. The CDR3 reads CSAHPGLADLLHNEQFF. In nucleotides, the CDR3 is TGCAGTGCACATCCGGGACTAGCGGACCTACTTCACAATGAGCAGTTCTTC.

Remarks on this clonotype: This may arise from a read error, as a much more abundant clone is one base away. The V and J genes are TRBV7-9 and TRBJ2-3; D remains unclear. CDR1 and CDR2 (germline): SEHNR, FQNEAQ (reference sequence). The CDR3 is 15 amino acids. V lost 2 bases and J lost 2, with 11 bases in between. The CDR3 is CASSLSARLTDTQYF. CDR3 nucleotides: TGTGCCAGCAGCTTAAGTGCAAGGCTCACAGATACGCAGTATTTT.

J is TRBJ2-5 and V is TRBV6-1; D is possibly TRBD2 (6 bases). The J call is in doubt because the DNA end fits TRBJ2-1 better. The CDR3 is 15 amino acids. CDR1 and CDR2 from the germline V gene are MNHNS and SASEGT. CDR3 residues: CASSALGSGVETQFF. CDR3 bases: TGTGCCAGCAGTGCTCTTGGGTCGGGAGTTGAGACCCAGTTCTTC.

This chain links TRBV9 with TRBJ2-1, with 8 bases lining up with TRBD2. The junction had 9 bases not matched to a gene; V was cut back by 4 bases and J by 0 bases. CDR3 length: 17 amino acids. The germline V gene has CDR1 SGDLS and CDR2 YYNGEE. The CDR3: CASSHGEREISYNEQFF. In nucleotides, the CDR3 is TGTGCCAGCAGCCATGGGGAGCGGGAGATCTCCTACAATGAGCAGTTCTTC.

CDR3 amino acids: CSVTRAGDGDTQYF. In DNA, the CDR3 is TGCAGCGTTACTAGGGCAGGGGATGGCGATACGCAGTATTTT. V and J are TRBV29-1 and TRBJ2-3; weak D call: TRBD1 (6 bases). The CDR3 contains 14 residues. Per the germline V gene, CDR1 is SQVTM and CDR2 is ANQGSEA. Trimming left V 5 bases short and J 6 bases short, with 18 bases between.

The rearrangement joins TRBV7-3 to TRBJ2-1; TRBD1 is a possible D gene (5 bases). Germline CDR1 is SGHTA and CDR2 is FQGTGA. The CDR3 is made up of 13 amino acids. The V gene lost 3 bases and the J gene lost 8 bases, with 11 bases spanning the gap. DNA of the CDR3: TGTGCCAGCAGCTTGGACATTAACTATGAGCAGTTCTTC. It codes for CASSLDINYEQFF.

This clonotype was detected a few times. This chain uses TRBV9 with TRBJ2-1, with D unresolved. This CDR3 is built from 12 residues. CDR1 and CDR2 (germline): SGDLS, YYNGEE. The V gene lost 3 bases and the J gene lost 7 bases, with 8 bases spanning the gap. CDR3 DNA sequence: TGTGCCAGCAGCGGGAGCCGGAATGAGCAGTTCTTC. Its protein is CASSGSRNEQFF.

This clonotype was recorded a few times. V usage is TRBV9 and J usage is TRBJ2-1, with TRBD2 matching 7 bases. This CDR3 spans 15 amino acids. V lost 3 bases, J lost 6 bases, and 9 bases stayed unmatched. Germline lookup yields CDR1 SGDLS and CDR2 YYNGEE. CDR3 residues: CASSARKGGSNEQFF. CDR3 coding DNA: TGTGCCAGCAGCGCGCGGAAGGGAGGGAGCAATGAGCAGTTCTTC. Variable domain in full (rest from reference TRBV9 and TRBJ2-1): DSGVTQTPKHLITATGQRVTLRCSPRSGDLSVYWYQQSLDQGLQFLIQYYNGEERAKGNILERFSAQQFPDLHSELNLSSLELGDSALYFCASSARKGGSNEQFFGPGTRLTVL.

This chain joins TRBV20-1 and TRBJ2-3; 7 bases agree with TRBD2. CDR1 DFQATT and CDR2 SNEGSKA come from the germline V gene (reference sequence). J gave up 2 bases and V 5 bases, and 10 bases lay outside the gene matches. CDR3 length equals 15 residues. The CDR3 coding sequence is TGCAGTGCTCGCGAGCCGGGACTACTCACAGATACGCAGTATTTT. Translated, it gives CSAREPGLLTDTQYF.

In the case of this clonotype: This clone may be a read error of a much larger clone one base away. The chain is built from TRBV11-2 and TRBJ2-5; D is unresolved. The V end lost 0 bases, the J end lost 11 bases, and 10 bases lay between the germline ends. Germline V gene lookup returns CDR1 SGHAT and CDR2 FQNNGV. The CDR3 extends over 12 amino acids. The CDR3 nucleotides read TGTGCCAGCAGCTTAGACAACAATGAGCAGTACTTC. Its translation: CASSLDNNEQYF.

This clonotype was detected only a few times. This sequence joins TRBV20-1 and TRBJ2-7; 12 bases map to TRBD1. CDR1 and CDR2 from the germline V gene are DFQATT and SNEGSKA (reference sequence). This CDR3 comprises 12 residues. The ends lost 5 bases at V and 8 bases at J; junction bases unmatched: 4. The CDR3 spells CSAVGQGAKQYF. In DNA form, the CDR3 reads TGCAGTGCTGTGGGACAGGGGGCGAAGCAGTACTTC.

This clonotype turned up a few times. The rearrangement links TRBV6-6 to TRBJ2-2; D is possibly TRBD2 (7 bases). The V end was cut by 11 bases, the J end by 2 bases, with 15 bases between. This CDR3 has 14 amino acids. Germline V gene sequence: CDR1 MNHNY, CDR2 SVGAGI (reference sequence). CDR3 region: CAARGGENTGELFF. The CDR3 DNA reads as TGTGCCGCCCGAGGGGGGGAAAACACCGGGGAGCTGTTTTTT.

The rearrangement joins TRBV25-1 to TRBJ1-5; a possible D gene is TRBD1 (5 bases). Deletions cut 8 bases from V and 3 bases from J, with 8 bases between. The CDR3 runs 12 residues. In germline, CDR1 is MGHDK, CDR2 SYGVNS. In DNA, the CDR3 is TGTGCCAGCCGGGGCCCCAATCAGCCCCAGCATTTT. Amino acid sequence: CASRGPNQPQHF.

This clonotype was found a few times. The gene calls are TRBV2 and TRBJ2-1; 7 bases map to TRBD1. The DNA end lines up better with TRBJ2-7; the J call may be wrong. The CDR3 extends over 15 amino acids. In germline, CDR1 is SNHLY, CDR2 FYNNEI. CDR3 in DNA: TGTGCCAGCAGTTTAGCCGGGACAGTTTACAATGAGCAGTACTTC. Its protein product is CASSLAGTVYNEQYF.

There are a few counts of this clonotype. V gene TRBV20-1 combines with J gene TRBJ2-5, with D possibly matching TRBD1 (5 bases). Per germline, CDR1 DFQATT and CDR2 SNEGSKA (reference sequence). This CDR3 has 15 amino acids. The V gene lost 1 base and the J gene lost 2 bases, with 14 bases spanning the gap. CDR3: CSARAAKDRQETQYF. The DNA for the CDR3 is TGCAGTGCTAGAGCGGCCAAAGACAGACAAGAGACCCAGTACTTC.

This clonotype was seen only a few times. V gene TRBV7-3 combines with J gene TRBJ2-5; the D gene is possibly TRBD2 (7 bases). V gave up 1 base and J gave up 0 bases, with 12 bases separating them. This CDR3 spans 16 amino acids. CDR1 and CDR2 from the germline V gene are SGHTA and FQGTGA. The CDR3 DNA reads TGTGCCAGCAGCTTAATTGGCGGGGGCAACCAAGAGACCCAGTACTTC. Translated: CASSLIGGGNQETQYF. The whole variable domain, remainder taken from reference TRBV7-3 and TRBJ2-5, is GAGVSQTPSNKVTEKGKYVELRCDPISGHTALYWYRQSLGQGPEFLIYFQGTGAADDSGLPNDRFFAVRPEGSVSTLKIQRTERGDSAVYLCASSLIGGGNQETQYFGPGTRLLVL.

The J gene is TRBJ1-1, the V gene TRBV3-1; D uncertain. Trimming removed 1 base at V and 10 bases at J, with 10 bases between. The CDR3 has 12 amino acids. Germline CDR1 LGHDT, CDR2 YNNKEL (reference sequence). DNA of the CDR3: TGTGCCAGCAGCCAAGGGTTCTTGCGAGCTTTCTTT. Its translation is CASSQGFLRAFF.

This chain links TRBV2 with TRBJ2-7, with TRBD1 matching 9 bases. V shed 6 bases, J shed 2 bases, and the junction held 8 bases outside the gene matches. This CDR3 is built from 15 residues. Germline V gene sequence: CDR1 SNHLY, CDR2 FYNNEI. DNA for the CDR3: TGTGCCAGCAGCCTTGAGACAGGGGGGCCCTACGAGCAGTACTTC. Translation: CASSLETGGPYEQYF.

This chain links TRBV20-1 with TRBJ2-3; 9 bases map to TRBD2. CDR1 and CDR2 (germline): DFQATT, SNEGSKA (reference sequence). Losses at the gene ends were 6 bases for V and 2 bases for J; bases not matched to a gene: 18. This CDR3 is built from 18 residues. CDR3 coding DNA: TGCAGTGCCCCAGGGGCGGGGGGGGCTGGAGAGGTCACAGATACGCAGTATTTT. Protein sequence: CSAPGAGGAGEVTDTQYF.

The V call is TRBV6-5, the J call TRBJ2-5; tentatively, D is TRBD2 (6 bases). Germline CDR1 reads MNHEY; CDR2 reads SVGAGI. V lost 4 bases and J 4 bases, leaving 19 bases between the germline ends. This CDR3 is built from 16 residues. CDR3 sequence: CASSLHFPGVGETQYF. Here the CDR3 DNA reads TGTGCCAGCAGTTTGCACTTCCCGGGGGTTGGAGAGACCCAGTACTTC.

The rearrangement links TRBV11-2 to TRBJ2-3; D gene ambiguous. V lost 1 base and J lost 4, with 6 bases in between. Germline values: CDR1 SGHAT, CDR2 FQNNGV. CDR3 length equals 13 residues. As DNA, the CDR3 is TGTGCCAGCAGCTTAGCCACCTCAGATACGCAGTATTTT. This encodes CASSLATSDTQYF.

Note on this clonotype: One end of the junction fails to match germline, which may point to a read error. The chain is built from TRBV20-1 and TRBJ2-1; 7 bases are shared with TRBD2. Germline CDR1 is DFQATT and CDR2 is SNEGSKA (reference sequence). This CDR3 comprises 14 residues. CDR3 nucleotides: TGCAATGCTAGGAGGCGGGAGCCCTACAATGAGCAGTTCTTC. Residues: CNARRREPYNEQFF.

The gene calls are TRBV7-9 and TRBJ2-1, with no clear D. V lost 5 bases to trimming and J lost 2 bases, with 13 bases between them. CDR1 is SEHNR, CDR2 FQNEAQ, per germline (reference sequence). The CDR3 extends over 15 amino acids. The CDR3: CASSPDWMPYNEQFF. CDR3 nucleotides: TGTGCCAGCAGCCCCGACTGGATGCCCTACAATGAGCAGTTCTTC.

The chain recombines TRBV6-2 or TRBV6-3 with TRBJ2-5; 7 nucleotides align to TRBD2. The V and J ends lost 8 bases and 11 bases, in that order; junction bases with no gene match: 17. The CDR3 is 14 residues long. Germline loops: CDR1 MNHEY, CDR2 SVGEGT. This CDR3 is CASGTGEGHNEQYF. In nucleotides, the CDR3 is TGTGCCAGCGGGACCGGGGAGGGCCACAATGAGCAGTACTTC.

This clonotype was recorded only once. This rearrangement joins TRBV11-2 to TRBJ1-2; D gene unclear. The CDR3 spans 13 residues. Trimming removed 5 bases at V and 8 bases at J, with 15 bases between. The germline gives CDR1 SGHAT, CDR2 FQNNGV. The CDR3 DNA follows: TGTGCCAGCAGCGTACAGCGGGAAGGGGGCTACACCTTC. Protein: CASSVQREGGYTF.